The 3 T cell receptor beta chains reported below all come from one sample, sequenced in a study of vaccination and CD4 T cells after COVID-19. Treatment indicated: approximately 11-day PBMC culture with coronavirus spike peptide pools or control peptides (ViraFEST assay). Oncomine TCR Beta short-read sequencing was applied to DNA from cultured CD4+ T cells. MiXCR, run by TCRdb on the PCR reads, gives a single entry per CDR3 protein. Of approximately 21,000 distinct CDR3 sequences listed, roughly three fifths are singletons. Which antigens these TCRs recognize remains unknown. The source material was CD4+ T cells from blood, cultured in vitro, sampled after SARS-CoV-2 vaccination. All receptors come from a human donor who received a COVID-19 vaccine.

The chain links TRBV6-1 to TRBJ1-2; tentative D call: TRBD1 (5 bases). CDR1 and CDR2 (germline): MNHNS, SASEGT. The V and J ends lost 2 bases and 5 bases respectively, with 18 bases between them. This CDR3 spans 16 amino acids. In nucleotides, the CDR3 is TGTGCCAGCAGTGAATCCGGAGTGGCAGGGCCTTATGGCTACACCTTC. Translating gives CASSESGVAGPYGYTF.

The table lists this clonotype with a few counts. The chain has TRBV7-9 and TRBJ1-4, with D possibly matching TRBD1 (5 bases). There are 16 residues in the CDR3. V was trimmed by 2 bases and J by 8 bases, leaving 18 bases between them. Looked up from germline, CDR1 is SEHNR and CDR2 is FQNEAQ (reference sequence). The CDR3 loop reads CASSLIGKRGREKLFF. CDR3 coding DNA: TGTGCCAGCAGCTTAATTGGGAAGAGGGGACGAGAAAAACTGTTTTTT. Looking up the rest from reference TRBV7-9 and TRBJ1-4 gives the full variable domain: DTGVSQNPRHKITKRGQNVTFRCDPISEHNRLYWYRQTLGQGPEFLTYFQNEAQLEKSRLLSDRFSAERPKGSFSTLEIQRTEQGDSAMYLCASSLIGKRGREKLFFGSGTQLSVL.

The gene calls are TRBV2 and TRBJ1-5; tentatively, D is TRBD1 (5 bases). The germline CDR1 and CDR2 sequences are SNHLY and FYNNEI. The germline V and J ends were trimmed by 6 bases and 2 bases, with 14 bases remaining between them. The CDR3 covers 15 residues. For the CDR3, the DNA is TGTGCCAGCAGCGATTACAGGCTCCGCAATCAGCCCCAGCATTTT. This gives the protein CASSDYRLRNQPQHF. The whole variable domain, filled in from reference TRBV2 and TRBJ1-5, reads EPEVTQTPSHQVTQMGQEVILRCVPISNHLYFYWYRQILGQKVEFLVSFYNNEISEKSEIFDDQFSVERPDGSNFTLKIRSTKLEDSAMYFCASSDYRLRNQPQHFGDGTRLSIL.